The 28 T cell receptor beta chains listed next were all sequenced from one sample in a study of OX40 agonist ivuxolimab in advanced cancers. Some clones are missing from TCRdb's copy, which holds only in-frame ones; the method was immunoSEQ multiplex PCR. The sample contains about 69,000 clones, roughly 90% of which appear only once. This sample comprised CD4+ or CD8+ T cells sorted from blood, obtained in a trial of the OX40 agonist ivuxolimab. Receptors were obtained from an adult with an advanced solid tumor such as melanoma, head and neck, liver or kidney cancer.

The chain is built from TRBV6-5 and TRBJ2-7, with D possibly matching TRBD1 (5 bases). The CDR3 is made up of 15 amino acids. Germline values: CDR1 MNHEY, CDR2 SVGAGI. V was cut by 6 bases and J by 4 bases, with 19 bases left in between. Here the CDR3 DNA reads TGTGCCAGCAGAACACCGACAGACTCCGATTACGAGCAGTACTTC. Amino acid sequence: CASRTPTDSDYEQYF.

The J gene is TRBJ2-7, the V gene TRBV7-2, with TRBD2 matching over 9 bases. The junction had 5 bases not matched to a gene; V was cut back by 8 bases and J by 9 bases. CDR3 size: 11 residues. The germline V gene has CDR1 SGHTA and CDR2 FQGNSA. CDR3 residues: CASQLAGGQYF. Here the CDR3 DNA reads TGTGCCAGCCAACTAGCGGGCGGGCAGTACTTC.

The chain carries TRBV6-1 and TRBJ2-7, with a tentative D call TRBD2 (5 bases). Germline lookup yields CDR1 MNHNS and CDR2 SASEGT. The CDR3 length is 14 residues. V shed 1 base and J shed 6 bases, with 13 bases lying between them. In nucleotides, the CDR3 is TGTGCCAGCAGTGAAGTCGGAGGCTATAGCGAGCAGTACTTC. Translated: CASSEVGGYSEQYF.

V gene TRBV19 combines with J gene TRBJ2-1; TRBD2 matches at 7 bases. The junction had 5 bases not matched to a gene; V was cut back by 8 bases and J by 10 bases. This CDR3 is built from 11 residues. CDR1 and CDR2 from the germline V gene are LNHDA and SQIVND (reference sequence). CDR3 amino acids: CASGLGGEQFF. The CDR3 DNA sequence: TGTGCCAGTGGATTGGGAGGGGAGCAGTTCTTC.

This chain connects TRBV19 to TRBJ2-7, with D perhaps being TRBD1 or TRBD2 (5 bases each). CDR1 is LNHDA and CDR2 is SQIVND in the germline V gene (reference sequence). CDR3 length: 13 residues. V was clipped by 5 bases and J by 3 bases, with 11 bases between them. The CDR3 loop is CASSHGTDYEQYF. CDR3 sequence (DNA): TGTGCCAGTAGTCACGGGACGGACTACGAGCAGTACTTC.

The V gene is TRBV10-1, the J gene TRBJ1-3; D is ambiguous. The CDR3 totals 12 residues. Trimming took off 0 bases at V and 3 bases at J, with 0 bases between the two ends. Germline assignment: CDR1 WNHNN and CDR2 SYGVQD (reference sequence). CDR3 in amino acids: CASSESGNTIYF. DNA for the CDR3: TGCGCCAGCAGTGAGTCTGGAAACACCATATATTTT.

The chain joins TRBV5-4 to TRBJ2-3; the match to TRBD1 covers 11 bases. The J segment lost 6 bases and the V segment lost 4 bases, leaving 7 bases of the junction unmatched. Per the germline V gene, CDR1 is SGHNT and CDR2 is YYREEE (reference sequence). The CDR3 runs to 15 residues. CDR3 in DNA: TGTGCCAGCAGCCCGAGGACAGGGGGCGCCGATACGCAGTATTTT. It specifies CASSPRTGGADTQYF.

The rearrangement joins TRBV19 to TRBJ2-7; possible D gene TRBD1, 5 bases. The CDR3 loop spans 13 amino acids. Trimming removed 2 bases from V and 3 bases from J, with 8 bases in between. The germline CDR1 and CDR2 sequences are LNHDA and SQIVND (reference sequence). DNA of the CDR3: TGTGCCAGTAGTATATGGGGCAGCTACGAGCAGTACTTC. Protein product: CASSIWGSYEQYF.

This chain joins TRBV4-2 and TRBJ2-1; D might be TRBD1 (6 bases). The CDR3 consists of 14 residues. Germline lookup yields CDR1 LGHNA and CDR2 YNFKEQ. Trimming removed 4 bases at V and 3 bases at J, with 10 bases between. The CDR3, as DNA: TGTGCCAGCAGCCTTCCGGGACACTACAATGAGCAGTTCTTC. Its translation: CASSLPGHYNEQFF.

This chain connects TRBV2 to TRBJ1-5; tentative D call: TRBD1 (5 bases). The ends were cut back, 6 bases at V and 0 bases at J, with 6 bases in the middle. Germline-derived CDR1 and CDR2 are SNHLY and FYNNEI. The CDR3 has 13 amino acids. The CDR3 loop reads CASRGLSNQPQHF. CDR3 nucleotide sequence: TGTGCCAGCAGGGGACTTAGCAATCAGCCCCAGCATTTT.

The CDR3 coding sequence is TGTGCCAGCAGCTTAAAGGCCGTTGGAATCGGGGCCGAGCAGTTCTTC. As protein: CASSLKAVGIGAEQFF. The V call is TRBV7-2, the J call TRBJ2-1; D may match TRBD1 or TRBD2 (5 bases each). The germline V gene encodes CDR1 SGHTA and CDR2 FQGNSA. The V gene lost 2 bases and the J gene lost 10 bases, with 21 bases spanning the gap. The CDR3 is made up of 16 amino acids.

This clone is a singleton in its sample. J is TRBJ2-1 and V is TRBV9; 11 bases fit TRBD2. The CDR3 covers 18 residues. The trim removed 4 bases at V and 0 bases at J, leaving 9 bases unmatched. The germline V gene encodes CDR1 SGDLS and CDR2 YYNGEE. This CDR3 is CASSPLAGGLSSYNEQFF. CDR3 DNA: TGTGCCAGCAGCCCCTTAGCGGGAGGGCTCAGCTCCTACAATGAGCAGTTCTTC.

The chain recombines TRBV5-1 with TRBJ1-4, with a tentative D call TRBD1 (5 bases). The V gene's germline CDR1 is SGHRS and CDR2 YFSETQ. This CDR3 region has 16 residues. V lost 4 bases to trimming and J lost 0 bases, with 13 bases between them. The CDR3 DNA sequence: TGCGCCAGCAGCCTGGGGCCCGCGTCAACTAATGAAAAACTGTTTTTT. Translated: CASSLGPASTNEKLFF.

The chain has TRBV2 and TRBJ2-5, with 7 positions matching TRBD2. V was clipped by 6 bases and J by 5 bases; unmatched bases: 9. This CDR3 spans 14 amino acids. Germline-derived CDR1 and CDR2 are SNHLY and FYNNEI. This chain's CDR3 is CASRGPRGGETQYF. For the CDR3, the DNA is TGTGCCAGCAGGGGCCCCCGGGGAGGGGAGACCCAGTACTTC.

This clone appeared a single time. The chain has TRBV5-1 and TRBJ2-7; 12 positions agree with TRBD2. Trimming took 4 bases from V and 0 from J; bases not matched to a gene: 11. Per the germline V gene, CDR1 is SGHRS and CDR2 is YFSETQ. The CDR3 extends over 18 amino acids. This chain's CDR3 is CASSMTSGRVGSSYEQYF. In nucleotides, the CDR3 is TGCGCCAGCAGCATGACTAGCGGGAGAGTGGGAAGCTCCTACGAGCAGTACTTC.

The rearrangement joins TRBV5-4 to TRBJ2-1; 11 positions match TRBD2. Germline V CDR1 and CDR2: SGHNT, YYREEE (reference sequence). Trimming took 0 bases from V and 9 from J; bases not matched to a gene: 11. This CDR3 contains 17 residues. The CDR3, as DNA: TGTGCCAGCAGCTTGGCCGGTAGCGGGAGGGGGGGGAGTGAGCAGTTCTTC. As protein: CASSLAGSGRGGSEQFF.

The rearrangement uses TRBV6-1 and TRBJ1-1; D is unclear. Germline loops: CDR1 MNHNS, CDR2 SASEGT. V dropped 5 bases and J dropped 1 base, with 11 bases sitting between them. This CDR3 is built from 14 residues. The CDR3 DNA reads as TGTGCCAGCAGTCCGTTTCAAAGGAACACTGAAGCTTTCTTT. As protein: CASSPFQRNTEAFF.

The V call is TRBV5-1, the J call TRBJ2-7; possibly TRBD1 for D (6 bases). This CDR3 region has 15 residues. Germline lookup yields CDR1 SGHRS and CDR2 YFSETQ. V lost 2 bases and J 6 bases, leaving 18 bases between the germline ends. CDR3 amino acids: CASSFETGRSVEQYF. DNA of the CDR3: TGCGCCAGCAGCTTCGAAACAGGGCGCTCCGTCGAGCAGTACTTC. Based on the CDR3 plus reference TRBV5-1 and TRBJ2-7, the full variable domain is KAGVTQTPRYLIKTRGQQVTLSCSPISGHRSVSWYQQTPGQGLQFLFEYFSETQRNKGNFPGRFSGRQFSNSRSEMNVSTLELGDSALYLCASSFETGRSVEQYFGPGTRLTVT.

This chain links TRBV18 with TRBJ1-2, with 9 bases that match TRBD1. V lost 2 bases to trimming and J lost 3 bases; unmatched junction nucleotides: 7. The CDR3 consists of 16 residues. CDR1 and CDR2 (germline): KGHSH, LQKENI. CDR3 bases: TGTGCCAGCTCACCATTACCGGGACAGGGTTACTATGGCTACACCTTC. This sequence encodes CASSPLPGQGYYGYTF.

This chain's CDR3 is CASSGDRGLDGELFF. DNA for the CDR3: TGTGCCAGCAGTGGGGACAGGGGGCTGGACGGGGAGCTGTTTTTT. The chain carries TRBV2 and TRBJ2-2, with 12 bases that match TRBD1. Trimming removed 4 bases from V and 7 bases from J; junction bases left unmatched: 4. Germline loops: CDR1 SNHLY, CDR2 FYNNEI. The CDR3 has 15 amino acids.

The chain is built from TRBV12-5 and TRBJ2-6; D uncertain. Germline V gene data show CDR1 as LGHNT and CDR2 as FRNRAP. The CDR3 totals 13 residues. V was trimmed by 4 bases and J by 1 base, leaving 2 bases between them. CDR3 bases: TGTGCTAGTGGTTCGTCTGGGGCCAACGTCCTGACTTTC. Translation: CASGSSGANVLTF.

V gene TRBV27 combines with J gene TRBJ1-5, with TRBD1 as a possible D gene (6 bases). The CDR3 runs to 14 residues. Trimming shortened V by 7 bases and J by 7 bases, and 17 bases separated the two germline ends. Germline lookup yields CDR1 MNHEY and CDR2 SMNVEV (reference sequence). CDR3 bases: TGTGCCAGCAACAAACAGGGTTTCAGCCAGCCCCAGCATTTT. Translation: CASNKQGFSQPQHF.

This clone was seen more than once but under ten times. Written as DNA, the CDR3 is TGTGCCAGCTCACCTGACGGAACCTATGGCTACACCTTC. It encodes CASSPDGTYGYTF. This chain connects TRBV18 to TRBJ1-2, with no clear D. Trimming shortened V by 3 bases and J by 4 bases, and 9 bases separated the two germline ends. The CDR3 contains 13 residues. Germline V CDR1 and CDR2: KGHSH, LQKENI.

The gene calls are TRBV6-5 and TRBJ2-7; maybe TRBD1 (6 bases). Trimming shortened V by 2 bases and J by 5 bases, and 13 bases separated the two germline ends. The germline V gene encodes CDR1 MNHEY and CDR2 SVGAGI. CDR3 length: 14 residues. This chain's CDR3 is CASSYLDRTHEQYF. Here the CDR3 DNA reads TGTGCCAGCAGTTACCTAGACAGGACCCACGAGCAGTACTTC.

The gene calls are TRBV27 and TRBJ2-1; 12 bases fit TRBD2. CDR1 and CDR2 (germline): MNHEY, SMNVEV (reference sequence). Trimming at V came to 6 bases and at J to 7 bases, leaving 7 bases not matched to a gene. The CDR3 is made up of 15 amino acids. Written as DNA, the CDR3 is TGTGCCAGCAGACCTAGCGGGAGGGCCGGAAATGAGCAGTTCTTC. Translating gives CASRPSGRAGNEQFF.

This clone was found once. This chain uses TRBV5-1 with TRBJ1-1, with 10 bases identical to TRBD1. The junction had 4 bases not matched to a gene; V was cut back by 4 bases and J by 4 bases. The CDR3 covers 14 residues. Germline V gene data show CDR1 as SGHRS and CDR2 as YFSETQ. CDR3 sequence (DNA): TGCGCCAGCAGCACGGACAGGGGGACCACTGAAGCTTTCTTT. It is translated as CASSTDRGTTEAFF.

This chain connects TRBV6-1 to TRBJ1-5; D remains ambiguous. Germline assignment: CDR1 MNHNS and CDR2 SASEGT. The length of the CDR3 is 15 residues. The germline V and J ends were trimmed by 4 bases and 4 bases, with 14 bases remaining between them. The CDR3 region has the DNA TGTGCCAGCAGTGTAGCATCCGGATGGAATCAGCCCCAGCATTTT. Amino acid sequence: CASSVASGWNQPQHF.

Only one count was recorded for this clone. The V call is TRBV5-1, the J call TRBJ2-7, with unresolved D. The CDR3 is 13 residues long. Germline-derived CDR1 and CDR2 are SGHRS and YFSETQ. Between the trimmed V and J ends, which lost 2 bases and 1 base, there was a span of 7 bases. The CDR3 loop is CASSFRLSYEQYF. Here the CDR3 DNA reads TGCGCCAGCAGCTTCAGACTTTCCTACGAGCAGTACTTC.